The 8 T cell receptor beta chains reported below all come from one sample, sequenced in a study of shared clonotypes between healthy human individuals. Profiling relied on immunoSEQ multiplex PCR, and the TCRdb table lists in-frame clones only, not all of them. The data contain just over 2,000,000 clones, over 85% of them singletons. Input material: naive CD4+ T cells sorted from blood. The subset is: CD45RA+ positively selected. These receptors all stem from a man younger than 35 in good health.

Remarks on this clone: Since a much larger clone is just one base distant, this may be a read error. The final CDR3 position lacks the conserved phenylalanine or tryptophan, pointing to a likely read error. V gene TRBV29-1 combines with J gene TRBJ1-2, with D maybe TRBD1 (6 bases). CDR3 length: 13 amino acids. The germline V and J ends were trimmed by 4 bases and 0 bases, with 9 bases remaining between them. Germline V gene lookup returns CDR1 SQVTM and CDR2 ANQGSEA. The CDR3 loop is CSVAGGPNYGYTL. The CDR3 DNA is TGCAGCGTTGCCGGGGGGCCTAACTATGGCTACACCCTC.

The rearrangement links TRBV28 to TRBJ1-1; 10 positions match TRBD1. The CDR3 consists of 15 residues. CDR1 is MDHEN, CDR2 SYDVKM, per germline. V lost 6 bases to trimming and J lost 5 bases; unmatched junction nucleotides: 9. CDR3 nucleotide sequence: TGTGCCAGCAGGCCAGGGACAGGGGAAGGGACTGAAGCTTTCTTT. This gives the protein CASRPGTGEGTEAFF.

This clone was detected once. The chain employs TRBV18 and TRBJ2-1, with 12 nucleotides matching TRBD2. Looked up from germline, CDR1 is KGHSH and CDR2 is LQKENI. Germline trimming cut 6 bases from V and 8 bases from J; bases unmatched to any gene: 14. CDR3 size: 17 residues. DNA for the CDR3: TGTGCCAGCTCGCTACCTTACTCTAGCGGGAGGGAGGATGAGCAGTTCTTC. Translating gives CASSLPYSSGREDEQFF.

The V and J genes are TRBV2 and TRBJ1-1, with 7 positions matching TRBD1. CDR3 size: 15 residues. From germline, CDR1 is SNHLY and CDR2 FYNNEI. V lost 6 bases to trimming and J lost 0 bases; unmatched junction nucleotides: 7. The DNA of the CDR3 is TGTGCCAGCAGACTCGCACAGGGGTTGAACACTGAAGCTTTCTTT. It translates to CASRLAQGLNTEAFF.

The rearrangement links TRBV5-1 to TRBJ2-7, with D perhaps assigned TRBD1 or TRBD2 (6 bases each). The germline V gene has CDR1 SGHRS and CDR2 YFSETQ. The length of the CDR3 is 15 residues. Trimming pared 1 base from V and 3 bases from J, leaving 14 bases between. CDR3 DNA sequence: TGCGCCAGCAGCTTGTGGGGGGCGGAATTCTACGAGCAGTACTTC. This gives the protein CASSLWGAEFYEQYF.

CDR3 loop: CATSRVGTGSNEKLFF. CDR3 coding DNA: TGTGCCACCAGCAGAGTAGGGACAGGGTCAAATGAAAAACTGTTTTTT. J is TRBJ1-4 and V is TRBV15; 9 nucleotides line up with TRBD1. This CDR3 region has 16 residues. Germline CDR1 and CDR2: LNHNV and YYDKDF (reference sequence). V shed 1 base, J shed 5 bases, and the junction held 5 bases outside the gene matches.

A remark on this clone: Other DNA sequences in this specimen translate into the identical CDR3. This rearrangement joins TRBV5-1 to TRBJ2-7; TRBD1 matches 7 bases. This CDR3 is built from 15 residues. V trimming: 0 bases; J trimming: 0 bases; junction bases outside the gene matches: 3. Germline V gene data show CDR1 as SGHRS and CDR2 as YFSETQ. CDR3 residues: CASSLGGQASYEQYF. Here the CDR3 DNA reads TGCGCCAGCAGCTTGGGAGGACAGGCCTCCTACGAGCAGTACTTC.

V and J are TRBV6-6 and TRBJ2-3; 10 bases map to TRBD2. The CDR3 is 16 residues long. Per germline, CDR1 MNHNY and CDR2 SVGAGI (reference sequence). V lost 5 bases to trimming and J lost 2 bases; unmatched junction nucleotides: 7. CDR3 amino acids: CASSHRTSGNTDTQYF. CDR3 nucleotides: TGTGCCAGCAGTCATCGGACTAGCGGTAACACAGATACGCAGTATTTT.